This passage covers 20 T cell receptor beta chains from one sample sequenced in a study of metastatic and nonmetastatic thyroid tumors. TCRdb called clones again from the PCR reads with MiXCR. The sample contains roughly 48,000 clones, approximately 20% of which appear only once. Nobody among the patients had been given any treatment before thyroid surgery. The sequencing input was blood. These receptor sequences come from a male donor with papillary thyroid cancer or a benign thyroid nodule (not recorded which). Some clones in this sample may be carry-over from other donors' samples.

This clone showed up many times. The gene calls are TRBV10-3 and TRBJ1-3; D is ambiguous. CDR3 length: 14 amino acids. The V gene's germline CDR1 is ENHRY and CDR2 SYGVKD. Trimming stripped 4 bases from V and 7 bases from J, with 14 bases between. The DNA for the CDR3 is TGTGCCATCAGTGGAGGAGGTTTTGAGAACACCATATATTTT. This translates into CAISGGGFENTIYF.

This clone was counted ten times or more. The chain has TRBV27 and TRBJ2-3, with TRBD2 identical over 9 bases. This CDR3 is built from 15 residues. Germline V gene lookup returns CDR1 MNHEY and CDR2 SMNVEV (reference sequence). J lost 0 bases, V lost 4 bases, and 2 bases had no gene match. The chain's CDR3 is CASSYLAGSTDTQYF. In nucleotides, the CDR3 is TGTGCCAGCAGTTACCTAGCGGGGAGCACAGATACGCAGTATTTT.

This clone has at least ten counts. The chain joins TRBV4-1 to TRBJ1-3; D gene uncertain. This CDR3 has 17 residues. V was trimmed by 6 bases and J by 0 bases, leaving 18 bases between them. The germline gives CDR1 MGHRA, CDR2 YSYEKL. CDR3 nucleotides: TGCGCCAGCAGTCGTACTGGACGGACTTACTCTGGAAACACCATATATTTT. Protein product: CASSRTGRTYSGNTIYF.

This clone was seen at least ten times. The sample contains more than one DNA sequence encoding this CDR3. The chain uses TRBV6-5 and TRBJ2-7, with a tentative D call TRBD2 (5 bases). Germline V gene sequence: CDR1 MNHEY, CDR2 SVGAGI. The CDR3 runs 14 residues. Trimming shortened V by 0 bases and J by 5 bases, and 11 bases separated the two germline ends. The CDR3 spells CASSYSPGRDEQYF. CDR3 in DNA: TGTGCCAGCAGTTACTCGCCGGGAAGGGACGAGCAGTACTTC.

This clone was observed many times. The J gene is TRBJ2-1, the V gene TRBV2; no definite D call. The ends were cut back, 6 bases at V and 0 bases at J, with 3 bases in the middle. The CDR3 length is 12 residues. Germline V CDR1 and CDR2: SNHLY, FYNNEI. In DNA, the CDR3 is TGTGCCAGCAGGGGCTCCTACAATGAGCAGTTCTTC. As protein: CASRGSYNEQFF.

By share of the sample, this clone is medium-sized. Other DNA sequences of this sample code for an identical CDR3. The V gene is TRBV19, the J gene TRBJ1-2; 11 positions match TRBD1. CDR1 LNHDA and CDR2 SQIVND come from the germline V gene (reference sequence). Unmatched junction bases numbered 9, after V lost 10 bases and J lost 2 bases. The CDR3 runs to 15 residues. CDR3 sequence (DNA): TGTGCCACCGTGGACAGGGGGCGCGGCAACTATGGCTACACCTTC. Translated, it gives CATVDRGRGNYGYTF. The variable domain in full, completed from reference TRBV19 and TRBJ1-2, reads DGGITQSPKYLFRKEGQNVTLSCEQNLNHDAMYWYRQDPGQGLRLIYYSQIVNDFQKGDIAEGYSVSREKKESFPLTVTSAQKNPTAFYLCATVDRGRGNYGYTFGSGTRLTVV.

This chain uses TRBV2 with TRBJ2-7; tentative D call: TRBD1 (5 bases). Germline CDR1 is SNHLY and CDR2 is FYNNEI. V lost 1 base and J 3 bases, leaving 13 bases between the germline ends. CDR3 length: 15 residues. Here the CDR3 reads CASSEVGREVYEQYF. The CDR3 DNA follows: TGTGCCAGCAGTGAAGTCGGCAGGGAAGTCTACGAGCAGTACTTC.

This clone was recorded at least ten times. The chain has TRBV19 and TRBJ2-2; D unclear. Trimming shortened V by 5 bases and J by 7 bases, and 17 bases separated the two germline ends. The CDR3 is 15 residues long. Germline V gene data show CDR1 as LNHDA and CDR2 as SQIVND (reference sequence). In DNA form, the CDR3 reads TGTGCCAGTAGTGTCTACGAACCCGGTGGCGGGGAGCTGTTTTTT. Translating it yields CASSVYEPGGGELFF.

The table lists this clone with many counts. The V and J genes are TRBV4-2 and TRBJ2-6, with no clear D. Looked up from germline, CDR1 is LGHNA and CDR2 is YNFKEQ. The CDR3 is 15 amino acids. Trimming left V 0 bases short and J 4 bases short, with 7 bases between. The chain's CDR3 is CASSQDVGGANVLTF. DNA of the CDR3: TGTGCCAGCAGCCAAGACGTGGGAGGGGCCAACGTCCTGACTTTC.

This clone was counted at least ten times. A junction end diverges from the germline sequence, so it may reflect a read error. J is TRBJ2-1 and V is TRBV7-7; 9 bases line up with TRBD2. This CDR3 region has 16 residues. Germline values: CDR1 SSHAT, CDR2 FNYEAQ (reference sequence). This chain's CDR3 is CASSLAAGGSYNEQFF. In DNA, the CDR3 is TGTGCTAGCAGCTTAGCAGCGGGGGGCTCCTACAATGAGCAGTTCTTC.

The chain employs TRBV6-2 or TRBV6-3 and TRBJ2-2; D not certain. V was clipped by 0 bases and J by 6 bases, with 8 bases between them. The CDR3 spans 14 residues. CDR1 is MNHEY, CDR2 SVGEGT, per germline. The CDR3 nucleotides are TGTGCCAGCAGTTACTCTCTGGGTGCCGGGGAGCTGTTTTTT. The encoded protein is CASSYSLGAGELFF.

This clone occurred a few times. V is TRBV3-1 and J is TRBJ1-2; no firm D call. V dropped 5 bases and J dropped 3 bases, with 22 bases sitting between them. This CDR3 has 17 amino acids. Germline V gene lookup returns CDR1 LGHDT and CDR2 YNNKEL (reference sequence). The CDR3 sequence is CASSSQIIVAGDYGYTF. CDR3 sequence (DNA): TGTGCCAGCAGCTCACAAATAATCGTCGCAGGCGACTATGGCTACACCTTC. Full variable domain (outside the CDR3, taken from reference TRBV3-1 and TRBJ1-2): DTAVSQTPKYLVTQMGNDKSIKCEQNLGHDTMYWYKQDSKKFLKIMFSYNNKELIINETVPNRFSPKSPDKAHLNLHINSLELGDSAVYFCASSSQIIVAGDYGYTFGSGTRLTVV.

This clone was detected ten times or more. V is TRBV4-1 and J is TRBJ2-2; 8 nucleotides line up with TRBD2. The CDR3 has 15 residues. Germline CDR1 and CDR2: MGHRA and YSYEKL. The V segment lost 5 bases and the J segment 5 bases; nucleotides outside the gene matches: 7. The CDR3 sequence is CASSFPGGRTGELFF. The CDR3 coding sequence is TGCGCCAGCAGCTTCCCGGGAGGGCGGACCGGGGAGCTGTTTTTT.

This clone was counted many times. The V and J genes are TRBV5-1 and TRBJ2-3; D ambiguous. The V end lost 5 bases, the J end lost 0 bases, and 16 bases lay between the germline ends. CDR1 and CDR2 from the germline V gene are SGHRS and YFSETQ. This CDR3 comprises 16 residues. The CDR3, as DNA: TGCGCCAGCAGTCCCGGCGTAGCCCCGAGCACAGATACGCAGTATTTT. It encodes CASSPGVAPSTDTQYF.

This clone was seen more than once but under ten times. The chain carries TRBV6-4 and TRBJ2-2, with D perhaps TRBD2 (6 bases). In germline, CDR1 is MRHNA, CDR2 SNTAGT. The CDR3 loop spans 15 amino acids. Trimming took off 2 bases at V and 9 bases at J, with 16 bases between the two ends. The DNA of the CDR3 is TGTGCCAGCAGTGACGGGGCGTGGGACTCCTGGGAGCTGTTTTTT. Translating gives CASSDGAWDSWELFF.

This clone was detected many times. CDR3 sequence (DNA): TGTGCCAGCAGCCAAAGTCCGTTGGGAGGGATCTACGAGCAGTACTTC. It translates to CASSQSPLGGIYEQYF. The rearrangement uses TRBV4-2 and TRBJ2-7, with TRBD2 matching over 7 bases. Germline V gene lookup returns CDR1 LGHNA and CDR2 YNFKEQ. The CDR3 extends over 16 amino acids. J lost 3 bases, V lost 2 bases, and 10 bases had no gene match.

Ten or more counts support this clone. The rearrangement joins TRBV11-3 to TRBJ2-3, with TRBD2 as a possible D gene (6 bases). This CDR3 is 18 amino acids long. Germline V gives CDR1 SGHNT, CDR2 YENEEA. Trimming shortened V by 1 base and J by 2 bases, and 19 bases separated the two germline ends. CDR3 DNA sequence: TGTGCCAGCAGCTTAGGAGGTAGCGGAACTTTGATCACAGATACGCAGTATTTT. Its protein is CASSLGGSGTLITDTQYF.

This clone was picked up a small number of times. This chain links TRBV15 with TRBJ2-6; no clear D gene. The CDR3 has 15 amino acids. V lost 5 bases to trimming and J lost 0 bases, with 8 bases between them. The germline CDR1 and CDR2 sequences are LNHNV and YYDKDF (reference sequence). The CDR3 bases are TGTGCCACCAGCCCTGGGTGCTCTGGGGCCAACGTCCTGACTTTC. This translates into CATSPGCSGANVLTF.

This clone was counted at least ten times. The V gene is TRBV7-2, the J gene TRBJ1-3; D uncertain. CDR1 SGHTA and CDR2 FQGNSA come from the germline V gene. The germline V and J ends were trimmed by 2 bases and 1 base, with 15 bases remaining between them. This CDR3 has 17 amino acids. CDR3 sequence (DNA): TGTGCCAGCAGCTTATACTTTAGGCCTGATTCTGGAAACACCATATATTTT. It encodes CASSLYFRPDSGNTIYF. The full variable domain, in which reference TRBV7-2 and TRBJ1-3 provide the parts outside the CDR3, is GAGVSQSPSNKVTEKGKDVELRCDPISGHTALYWYRQSLGQGLEFLIYFQGNSAPDKSGLPSDRFSAERTGGSVSTLTIQRTQQEDSAVYLCASSLYFRPDSGNTIYFGEGSWLTVV.

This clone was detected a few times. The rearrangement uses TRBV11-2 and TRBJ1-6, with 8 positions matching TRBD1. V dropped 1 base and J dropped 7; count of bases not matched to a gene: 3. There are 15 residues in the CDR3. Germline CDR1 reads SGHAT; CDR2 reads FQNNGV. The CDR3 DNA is TGTGCCAGCAGCTTAGGACAGGGGCGCAATTCACCCCTCCACTTT. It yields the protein CASSLGQGRNSPLHF. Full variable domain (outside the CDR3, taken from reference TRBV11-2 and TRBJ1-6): EAGVAQSPRYKIIEKRQSVAFWCNPISGHATLYWYQQILGQGPKLLIQFQNNGVVDDSQLPKDRFSAERLKGVDSTLKIQPAKLEDSAVYLCASSLGQGRNSPLHFGNGTRLTVT.